This paragraph reports one T cell receptor (beta chain). The sample belongs to a study of blood T cell repertoires in COVID-19. Study-wide context: Samples of COVID-19 (acute and convalescent) were obtained from the United States, Italy and Spain. T cells, B-cell-depleted T cells, or PBMCs provided the cDNA or gDNA that served as material.

Under the authors' procedure: Estimation of nucleated cell counts relied on the amplification of reference gene primers. Here immunoSEQ multiplex PCR was the method, and the copy in TCRdb shows in-frame clones only, minus some. V and J calls and clone size follow that table, whereas D and trimming were derived from the DNA. The table shows 90,000 to 100,000 clones, with around 84% occurring only once. CDR1 and CDR2 from the germline V gene are LNHDA and SQIVND (reference sequence). J was trimmed by 5 bases and V by 3 bases; bases with no gene match: 14. The CDR3 loop spans 18 amino acids. Sequencing was carried out using peripheral blood. The sequence was obtained from a man of 80 years or more with acute or convalescent COVID-19. V and J are TRBV19 and TRBJ2-1; 9 positions match TRBD2. The CDR3 DNA follows: TGTGCCAGTAGTATGCTCTCTCGGGGCGGGAGGGTGGACAATGAGCAGTTCTTC. It codes for CASSMLSRGGRVDNEQFF. Full variable domain (remainder filled in from reference TRBV19 and TRBJ2-1): DGGITQSPKYLFRKEGQNVTLSCEQNLNHDAMYWYRQDPGQGLRLIYYSQIVNDFQKGDIAEGYSVSREKKESFPLTVTSAQKNPTAFYLCASSMLSRGGRVDNEQFFGPGTRLTVL.